This TCR beta chain was recorded in a study of Ad26.COV2.S vaccination and SARS-CoV-2 variants. CDR1 is LNHDA, CDR2 SQIVND, per germline (reference sequence). V was clipped by 2 bases and J by 3 bases, with 11 bases between them. This CDR3 contains 15 residues. Only in-frame clones appear in the TCRdb table, and some are missing; sequencing was by immunoSEQ multiplex PCR. Of over 300,000 clones in the sample, roughly four fifths were seen once. Treatment denoted: approximately 18 received Ad26.COV2.S at low or high dose, single or two shots; roughly five received placebo; per-sample allocation not given. Collection of the samples took place on day 63 after the first injection of vaccine or placebo.

The chain recombines TRBV19 with TRBJ1-5, with D hard to call. This sequence was found in a person between 18 and 59 years old who received the Ad26.COV2.S COVID-19 vaccine or a placebo. The source material was peripheral blood, sampled in a trial of Ad26.COV2.S vaccine versus placebo. The CDR3 DNA sequence: TGTGCCAGTAGTATATTTGGCGGCTACAATCAGCCCCAGCATTTT. Protein sequence: CASSIFGGYNQPQHF.